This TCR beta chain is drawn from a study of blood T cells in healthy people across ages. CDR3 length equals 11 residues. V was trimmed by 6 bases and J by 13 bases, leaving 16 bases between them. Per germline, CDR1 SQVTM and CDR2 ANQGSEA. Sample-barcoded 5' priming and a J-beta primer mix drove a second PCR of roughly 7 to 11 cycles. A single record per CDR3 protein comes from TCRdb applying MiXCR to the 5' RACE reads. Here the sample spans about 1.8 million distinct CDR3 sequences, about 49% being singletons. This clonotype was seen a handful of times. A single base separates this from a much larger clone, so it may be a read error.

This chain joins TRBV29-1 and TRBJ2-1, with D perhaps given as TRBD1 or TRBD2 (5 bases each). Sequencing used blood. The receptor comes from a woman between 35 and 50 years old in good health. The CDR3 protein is CSVIISGTQFF. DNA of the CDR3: TGCAGCGTGATTATCTCTGGGACCCAGTTCTTC.